This is a list of T cell receptor beta chains from one sample in a study of cytomegalovirus exposure and HLA in healthy donors. Profiling relied on immunoSEQ multiplex PCR, and the TCRdb table lists in-frame clones only, not all of them. The sample holds 180,000 or so clones, about 75% seen once. The sample taken for sequencing was PBMCs. The origin of the receptors is a woman aged 40 to 50 in good health and CMV-seropositive. Both conserved end residues are part of each CDR3. The order of the fields is clone size, J gene, V gene, D gene, CDR3 DNA, CDR3 protein. A D gene is named only where the DNA matches it firmly. Clone size appears in some rows only: once, few, many, or a class for an expanded clone.

clone_size: NA; j_call: TRBJ2-1; v_call: TRBV5-4; d_call: NA; cdr3_nt: TGTGCCAGCAGCCCGCGTGGGAGCTCCTACAATGAGCAGTTCTTC; cdr3_aa: CASSPRGSSYNEQFF
clone_size: NA; j_call: TRBJ1-4; v_call: TRBV7-9; d_call: NA; cdr3_nt: TGTGCCAGCAGCCCCCAGGGGCCCGCAACTAATGAAAAACTGTTTTTT; cdr3_aa: CASSPQGPATNEKLFF
clone_size: NA; j_call: TRBJ2-2; v_call: TRBV30; d_call: NA; cdr3_nt: TGTGCCTGGAACTTGAACGGGGCGAACACCGGGGAGCTGTTTTTT; cdr3_aa: CAWNLNGANTGELFF
clone_size: NA; j_call: TRBJ2-3; v_call: TRBV6-1; d_call: NA; cdr3_nt: TGTGCCAGCAGCATGGTAGGGGTCACAGATACGCAGTATTTT; cdr3_aa: CASSMVGVTDTQYF
clone_size: few; j_call: TRBJ1-1; v_call: TRBV11-3; d_call: NA; cdr3_nt: TGTGCCAGCAGCTCAAGTGGCAGGCCCACTGAAGCTTTCTTT; cdr3_aa: CASSSSGRPTEAFF
clone_size: NA; j_call: TRBJ1-1; v_call: TRBV7-9; d_call: NA; cdr3_nt: TGTGCCAGCAGCTTAGAAACCCCTAGCAGTGAAGCTTTCTTT; cdr3_aa: CASSLETPSSEAFF
clone_size: NA; j_call: TRBJ2-1; v_call: TRBV11-2; d_call: NA; cdr3_nt: TGTGCCAGCAGCCAAGCGAGGACACACAATGAGCAGTTCTTC; cdr3_aa: CASSQARTHNEQFF
clone_size: NA; j_call: TRBJ2-7; v_call: TRBV6-6; d_call: TRBD2; cdr3_nt: TGTGCCAGCAGTTACGGGGATGCGGGGGGCGAGCAGTACTTC; cdr3_aa: CASSYGDAGGEQYF
clone_size: NA; j_call: TRBJ1-1; v_call: TRBV10-3; d_call: TRBD1; cdr3_nt: TGTGCCATCAGCATGGGACAGATGAACACTGAAGCTTTCTTT; cdr3_aa: CAISMGQMNTEAFF
clone_size: once; j_call: TRBJ1-1; v_call: TRBV9; d_call: NA; cdr3_nt: TGTGCCAGCAGCCCCCGGGGAGGGGGGGCGGGCACTGAAGCTTTCTTT; cdr3_aa: CASSPRGGGAGTEAFF
clone_size: NA; j_call: TRBJ2-5; v_call: TRBV7-2; d_call: NA; cdr3_nt: TGTGCCAGCAGCTTTTCCGGGGAAGAGACCCAGTACTTC; cdr3_aa: CASSFSGEETQYF
clone_size: NA; j_call: TRBJ2-1; v_call: TRBV19; d_call: NA; cdr3_nt: TGTGCCAGTAGCACGACTAGTGTCAATGAGCAGTTCTTC; cdr3_aa: CASSTTSVNEQFF
clone_size: NA; j_call: TRBJ2-6; v_call: TRBV7-2; d_call: NA; cdr3_nt: TGTGCCAGCAGCCAAGGCGGGACTGGGGCCAACGTCCTGACTTTC; cdr3_aa: CASSQGGTGANVLTF
clone_size: NA; j_call: TRBJ2-1; v_call: TRBV9; d_call: TRBD2; cdr3_nt: TGTGCCACCTCAGAGGCGGGAGGGTACAATGAGCAGTTCTTC; cdr3_aa: CATSEAGGYNEQFF
clone_size: NA; j_call: TRBJ2-7; v_call: TRBV7-2; d_call: TRBD2; cdr3_nt: TGTGCCAGCAGCTTAATTGGACTAGCGGGAGGGCCCAACGAGCAGTACTTC; cdr3_aa: CASSLIGLAGGPNEQYF
clone_size: NA; j_call: TRBJ2-1; v_call: TRBV7-9; d_call: TRBD1; cdr3_nt: TGTGCCAGCAGCTCCAACAGGGGGGAGCAGTTCTTC; cdr3_aa: CASSSNRGEQFF
clone_size: NA; j_call: TRBJ2-7; v_call: TRBV6-1; d_call: TRBD2; cdr3_nt: TGTGCCAGCAATCTAGCGGGAGCCTCCTACGAGCAGTACTTC; cdr3_aa: CASNLAGASYEQYF
clone_size: NA; j_call: TRBJ2-2; v_call: TRBV28; d_call: NA; cdr3_nt: TGTGCCAGCAGTTTTGTGAGTACCGGGGAGCTGTTTTTT; cdr3_aa: CASSFVSTGELFF
clone_size: NA; j_call: TRBJ1-2; v_call: TRBV2; d_call: NA; cdr3_nt: TGTGCCAGCAGTGAAGTCTCCAACTATGGCTACACCTTC; cdr3_aa: CASSEVSNYGYTF
clone_size: NA; j_call: TRBJ2-2; v_call: TRBV28; d_call: TRBD2; cdr3_nt: TGTGCCAGCAGTTTTTGGTCTAGCGGAAAAAACACCGGGGAGCTGTTTTTT; cdr3_aa: CASSFWSSGKNTGELFF
clone_size: NA; j_call: TRBJ1-4; v_call: TRBV2; d_call: NA; cdr3_nt: TGTGCCAGCAGTGGGGCCACGGCTAATGAAAAACTGTTTTTT; cdr3_aa: CASSGATANEKLFF
clone_size: NA; j_call: TRBJ2-2; v_call: TRBV25-1; d_call: NA; cdr3_nt: TGTGCCAGCTCTTCTACCCGGGGCGGGGAGCTGTTTTTT; cdr3_aa: CASSSTRGGELFF
clone_size: NA; j_call: TRBJ2-7; v_call: TRBV5-6; d_call: NA; cdr3_nt: TGTGCCAGCAGACAAACAGGGAAGTACGAGCAGTACTTC; cdr3_aa: CASRQTGKYEQYF
clone_size: NA; j_call: TRBJ2-1; v_call: TRBV7-2; d_call: TRBD2; cdr3_nt: TGTGCCAGCAGCCCTCTACTAGCGGGAGGGGCTAATGAGCAGTTCTTC; cdr3_aa: CASSPLLAGGANEQFF
clone_size: NA; j_call: TRBJ2-5; v_call: TRBV30; d_call: TRBD1; cdr3_nt: TGTGCCTGGAGTAGGGGACAGGGGTCGTGGGAGCAGTACTTC; cdr3_aa: CAWSRGQGSWEQYF
clone_size: NA; j_call: TRBJ1-1; v_call: TRBV27; d_call: NA; cdr3_nt: TGTGCCAGCAGTTTAAGTGGGGCTCGGAACACTGAGGCTTTCTTT; cdr3_aa: CASSLSGARNTEAFF
clone_size: NA; j_call: TRBJ2-7; v_call: TRBV4-2; d_call: TRBD1; cdr3_nt: TGTGCCAGCAGCCAATTGGGTGCCACTGACAGGGCCTACGAGCAGTACTTC; cdr3_aa: CASSQLGATDRAYEQYF
clone_size: NA; j_call: TRBJ2-3; v_call: TRBV10-1; d_call: NA; cdr3_nt: TGCGCCAGCAGTGATCCCAGGGGAACCACAGATACGCAGTATTTT; cdr3_aa: CASSDPRGTTDTQYF
clone_size: NA; j_call: TRBJ2-4; v_call: TRBV6-5; d_call: NA; cdr3_nt: TGTGCCAGCAGTTACCAGGATAGGGGTGTAGACATTCAGTACTTC; cdr3_aa: CASSYQDRGVDIQYF
clone_size: NA; j_call: TRBJ2-5; v_call: TRBV7-3; d_call: TRBD1; cdr3_nt: TGTGCCAGCAGCGCGGACAGGGGGGAGACCCAGTACTTC; cdr3_aa: CASSADRGETQYF
clone_size: NA; j_call: TRBJ2-5; v_call: TRBV11-3; d_call: TRBD2; cdr3_nt: TGTGCCAGCAGCCCCGGGACTAGCGCGACCCAGTACTTC; cdr3_aa: CASSPGTSATQYF
clone_size: NA; j_call: TRBJ2-3; v_call: TRBV29-1; d_call: NA; cdr3_nt: TGCAGCGTTGAAGTGGGGTGGCGGGGAAGCACAGATACGCAGTATTTT; cdr3_aa: CSVEVGWRGSTDTQYF
clone_size: NA; j_call: TRBJ2-1; v_call: TRBV18; d_call: TRBD1; cdr3_nt: TGTGCCAGCTCACCATCGGGGCAGACAGGGCCTGGACAGTTCTTC; cdr3_aa: CASSPSGQTGPGQFF
clone_size: NA; j_call: TRBJ2-6; v_call: TRBV27; d_call: NA; cdr3_nt: TGTGCCAGCTTAGGGGATTCTGGGGCCAACGTCCTGACTTTC; cdr3_aa: CASLGDSGANVLTF
clone_size: once; j_call: TRBJ2-2; v_call: TRBV5-4; d_call: TRBD2; cdr3_nt: TGTGCCAGCGGGCTGACCGGGAGGGCCCTCGGGACCGGGGAGCTGTTTTTT; cdr3_aa: CASGLTGRALGTGELFF
clone_size: NA; j_call: TRBJ2-2; v_call: TRBV6-6; d_call: NA; cdr3_nt: TGTGCCATCGGCGAGGCCAACACCGGGGAGCTGTTTTTT; cdr3_aa: CAIGEANTGELFF
clone_size: NA; j_call: TRBJ1-2; v_call: TRBV28; d_call: NA; cdr3_nt: TGTGCCAGCAGCCCCGCGGGACCCGGTTTCGGAGATGGCTACACCTTC; cdr3_aa: CASSPAGPGFGDGYTF
clone_size: once; j_call: TRBJ1-5; v_call: TRBV6-5; d_call: TRBD1; cdr3_nt: TGTGCCAGCAGTGAAGGGGGCTTAAATCAGCCCCAGCATTTT; cdr3_aa: CASSEGGLNQPQHF
clone_size: NA; j_call: TRBJ1-1; v_call: TRBV30; d_call: NA; cdr3_nt: TGTGCCTGGAGTCCCAGGAACACTGAAGCTTTCTTT; cdr3_aa: CAWSPRNTEAFF
clone_size: NA; j_call: TRBJ1-1; v_call: TRBV5-8; d_call: TRBD1; cdr3_nt: TGTGCCAGCAGCTACTTCAGGGGGCGAGTTACTGAAGCTTTCTTT; cdr3_aa: CASSYFRGRVTEAFF
clone_size: few; j_call: TRBJ1-1; v_call: TRBV19; d_call: TRBD1; cdr3_nt: TGTGCCAGTAGTATTCAAGGGGGCGTAGGGGAAGCTTTCTTT; cdr3_aa: CASSIQGGVGEAFF
clone_size: NA; j_call: TRBJ2-3; v_call: TRBV4-1; d_call: TRBD2; cdr3_nt: TGCGCCAGCAGTCTAGCGGGAGGGCTTGGAGATACGCAGTATTTT; cdr3_aa: CASSLAGGLGDTQYF
clone_size: NA; j_call: TRBJ2-2; v_call: TRBV27; d_call: TRBD2; cdr3_nt: TGTGCCAGCAGTTTATTGAGTCTAGCGGGGGTCACCGGGGAGCTGTTTTTT; cdr3_aa: CASSLLSLAGVTGELFF
clone_size: NA; j_call: TRBJ2-3; v_call: TRBV5-1; d_call: TRBD1; cdr3_nt: TGCGCCAGCAGCTTCACAGGGGGGTTTAATACAGATACGCAGTATTTT; cdr3_aa: CASSFTGGFNTDTQYF
clone_size: NA; j_call: TRBJ2-1; v_call: TRBV4-1; d_call: NA; cdr3_nt: TGCGCCAGCAGCCAGCCGCCTCACGGGTCCTACAATGAGCAGTTCTTC; cdr3_aa: CASSQPPHGSYNEQFF
clone_size: NA; j_call: TRBJ2-7; v_call: TRBV28; d_call: TRBD1; cdr3_nt: TGTGCCAGCAGTCCTTGGGACAGTAGCTCCTACGAGCAGTACTTC; cdr3_aa: CASSPWDSSSYEQYF
clone_size: NA; j_call: TRBJ1-4; v_call: TRBV6-5; d_call: NA; cdr3_nt: TGTGCCAGCAGTGTTGGAGCTGGTGAAAAACTGTTTTTT; cdr3_aa: CASSVGAGEKLFF
clone_size: NA; j_call: TRBJ1-1; v_call: TRBV19; d_call: NA; cdr3_nt: TGTGCCACCACACTTCGCGACAGGTCGCAGAACACTGAAGCTTTCTTT; cdr3_aa: CATTLRDRSQNTEAFF
clone_size: NA; j_call: TRBJ2-7; v_call: TRBV29-1; d_call: TRBD1; cdr3_nt: TGCAGCGTTCGGACAGGGGGCGGCTACGAGCAGTACTTC; cdr3_aa: CSVRTGGGYEQYF
clone_size: few; j_call: TRBJ2-1; v_call: TRBV18; d_call: TRBD2; cdr3_nt: TGTGCCAGCTCACCGGGACTAGACAATGAGCAGTTCTTC; cdr3_aa: CASSPGLDNEQFF
clone_size: NA; j_call: TRBJ1-1; v_call: TRBV7-3; d_call: TRBD1; cdr3_nt: TGTGCCAGCAGCTTAAAGGGTGGACAGGGGATGAACACTGAAGCTTTCTTT; cdr3_aa: CASSLKGGQGMNTEAFF
clone_size: NA; j_call: TRBJ2-3; v_call: TRBV7-3; d_call: NA; cdr3_nt: TGTGCCAGCAGCTTAATGCAGGGAGGAACAGATACGCAGTATTTT; cdr3_aa: CASSLMQGGTDTQYF
clone_size: NA; j_call: TRBJ1-1; v_call: TRBV19; d_call: TRBD1; cdr3_nt: TGTGCCAGTAGTGCCCGACAGGGTATCACTGAAGCTTTCTTT; cdr3_aa: CASSARQGITEAFF
clone_size: NA; j_call: TRBJ2-1; v_call: TRBV5-1; d_call: TRBD2; cdr3_nt: TGCGCCAGCAGAGACGGGACTAGACTCTACAATGAGCAGTTCTTC; cdr3_aa: CASRDGTRLYNEQFF
clone_size: NA; j_call: TRBJ2-3; v_call: TRBV14; d_call: NA; cdr3_nt: TGTGCCAGCAGCCAGCCCTTGACTAGTTTGGGCACAGATACGCAGTATTTT; cdr3_aa: CASSQPLTSLGTDTQYF
clone_size: NA; j_call: TRBJ2-3; v_call: TRBV30; d_call: TRBD2; cdr3_nt: TGTGCCTGGAGAGGCGGGACTAGCGGGAGCACAGATACGCAGTATTTT; cdr3_aa: CAWRGGTSGSTDTQYF
clone_size: NA; j_call: TRBJ1-6; v_call: TRBV5-6; d_call: NA; cdr3_nt: TGTGCCAGCAGCGGGGGGGGGCCCCTTGAACCCCTCCACTTT; cdr3_aa: CASSGGGPLEPLHF
clone_size: NA; j_call: TRBJ1-1; v_call: TRBV10-3; d_call: TRBD1; cdr3_nt: TGTGCCATCAGTGAGAAATGGGACAGCTCTGAAGCTTTCTTT; cdr3_aa: CAISEKWDSSEAFF
clone_size: once; j_call: TRBJ2-5; v_call: TRBV11-3; d_call: TRBD2; cdr3_nt: TGTGCCAGCAGCCAAAGACTAGCGGGAGAAGAGACCCAGTACTTC; cdr3_aa: CASSQRLAGEETQYF
clone_size: NA; j_call: TRBJ2-7; v_call: TRBV29-1; d_call: TRBD1; cdr3_nt: TGCAGCGTATCCCGGGACAGGGGCCTTGCCTCCTACGAGCAGTACTTC; cdr3_aa: CSVSRDRGLASYEQYF